Given below is one T cell receptor beta chain in context. Its specificity is not known. Sequence at one end of the junction differs from germline and may be a read error. Isolated RNA was reverse transcribed in full, so expressed TCRB transcripts were sequenced. Here immunoSEQ multiplex PCR was the method, and the copy in TCRdb shows in-frame clones only, minus some. Here the sample spans around 110,000 clones, about 16% being singletons. Sorted CD4+ subsets: naive, central memory, regulatory, stem cell-like memory (CD45RO/CCR7/CD25/CD127/CD95/CD27 panel). The purity of all sorted populations exceeded 98%. Looked up from germline, CDR1 is MGHRA and CDR2 is YSYEKL. The CDR3 runs to 15 residues. The entry originates in a study of beta chain features in type 1 diabetes. Study-wide results and limits: Moderate but significant shortening of TCRB CDR3s was recorded in all four CD4+ subsets from Type 1 diabetes patients. For type 1 diabetes patients, VDJ junctions showed fewer insertions and more deletions.

The sequence came from a young man with type 1 diabetes. V gene TRBV4-1 combines with J gene TRBJ2-7; possible D gene TRBD1, 5 bases. The specimen sequenced was central memory CD4+ T cells from blood. CDR3 DNA: TGTGCCAGCAGCCAAGATAACACCCTCAGGGCGGAGCAGTACTTC. It is translated as CASSQDNTLRAEQYF.